These T cell receptor beta chains were read from a single sample in a study of low-dose radiotherapy and immunotherapy resistance in tumors. Using its own MiXCR run on the reads, TCRdb lists one record per CDR3 protein. This table holds around 69,000 distinct CDR3 sequences, around 31% found once. The specimen comprised PBMCs, sampled before treatment. The receptors were sampled from a female donor with ovarian cancer. The CDR3 runs from the conserved cysteine through the conserved F or W. D genes are given only for firm matches. Clone sizes are given selectively: once, few, many, or a class where the clone is expanded.

D	size	V	J	CDR3	DNA
.	few	TRBV13	TRBJ2-1	CASSPRGVNNEQFF	TGTGCCAGCAGCCCCCGTGGGGTAAACAATGAGCAGTTCTTC
TRBD1	many	TRBV20-1	TRBJ2-3	CSARDLQGPLRAQYF	TGCAGTGCTAGAGATCTACAGGGGCCCCTAAGGGCGCAGTATTTT
.	many	TRBV19	TRBJ2-3	CASSSRGIDRDTQYF	TGTGCCAGCTCCTCCCGCGGGATAGACAGAGATACGCAGTATTTT
.	.	TRBV5-6	TRBJ1-1	CASNTRGNTEAFF	TGTGCCAGCAATACCAGGGGGAACACTGAAGCTTTCTTT
TRBD2	many	TRBV7-6	TRBJ2-3	CASTQRAGGVDTQYF	TGTGCCAGCACCCAGCGGGCGGGGGGCGTCGATACGCAGTATTTT
TRBD2	.	TRBV10-3	TRBJ2-5	CAISGTSGQETQYF	TGTGCCATCAGTGGGACTAGCGGCCAAGAGACCCAGTACTTC
.	many	TRBV23-1	TRBJ2-7	CASSHWGQTTEPNYEQYF	TGCGCCAGCAGTCATTGGGGGCAGACAACTGAACCCAACTACGAGCAGTACTTC
.	few	TRBV29-1	TRBJ1-1	CSCKLNTEAFF	TGCAGCTGTAAACTGAACACTGAAGCTTTCTTT
.	few	TRBV20-1	TRBJ1-4	CSASSYQGEKLFF	TGCAGTGCTAGCAGCTACCAAGGGGAAAAACTGTTTTTT
.	.	TRBV28	TRBJ1-1	CASSLTASEAFF	TGTGCCAGCAGTTTAACAGCAAGTGAAGCTTTCTTT
.	many	TRBV4-1	TRBJ1-2	CASSQEGHLYGYTF	TGCGCCAGCAGCCAAGAAGGCCACCTCTATGGCTACACCTTC
.	many	TRBV7-8	TRBJ2-1	CASSLAGRGHNEQFF	TGTGCCAGCAGCTTAGCGGGCAGGGGCCACAATGAGCAGTTCTTC
.	few	TRBV24-1	TRBJ2-6	CATSLGHSGANVLTF	TGTGCCACCAGTTTGGGTCACTCTGGGGCCAACGTCCTGACTTTC
.	few	TRBV6-2/TRBV6-3	TRBJ1-2	CASSYDSITF	TGTGCCAGCAGTTACGATTCCATCACCTTC